The sequence of this TCR beta chain was determined in a study of vaccination effects on CD4 cells after COVID-19. Method: immunoSEQ multiplex PCR; TCRdb's copy keeps in-frame clones and lacks some. The table shows around 25,000 clones, with over 75% occurring only once. In the ViraFEST assay, antigen-specific CD4+ clonotypes were identified by expansion after peptide-pool stimulation. A 10-day culture period preceded the isolation of CD4+ T cells. The vaccine given was either BNT162b2 or mRNA-1273, in two doses. CDR1 is LNHDA and CDR2 is SQIVND in the germline V gene (reference sequence). V lost 4 bases and J 3 bases, leaving 16 bases between the germline ends. The CDR3 has 16 amino acids. Whole-study findings and limits: Late after vaccination, infection- and vaccine-induced clones showed marked clonal contraction.

As regards this clone: The antigen is undetermined.

The chain couples TRBV19 to TRBJ1-5, with D perhaps matching TRBD1 (6 bases). The origin of this receptor is a human donor who received a COVID-19 vaccine. Some clones in this sample may be carry-over from other donors' samples. The sample here was CD4+ T cells from PBMCs cultured with SARS-CoV-2 spike peptides, taken after COVID-19 vaccination. In DNA, the CDR3 is TGTGCCAGTAGTAGAACAGAGGGGGGGCTCAATCAGCCCCAGCATTTT. It encodes CASSRTEGGLNQPQHF.